This is a list of T cell receptor beta chains from one sample in a study of control samples from healthy donors and cancer patients. Libraries were prepared by immunoSEQ multiplex PCR; TCRdb keeps only in-frame clonotypes and omits some of them. The data contain over 100,000 clones, approximately 90% of them seen just once; the ten biggest clones take up about 3.2%. The material sequenced was blood. These receptors were collected from a man aged 50 to 59 in good health. The conserved cysteine and the conserved F or W are not part of the CDR3 here. Rows may omit the clone size; those that give it use once, few, many or a size class.

TRBJ1-5	TRBV7-2	.	ASSLHRLNQPQH
TRBJ2-3	TRBV7-8	.	ASSPKGGRSTDTQY
TRBJ1-2	TRBV2	.	ASSEDRGYGYT
TRBJ1-1	TRBV30	.	AWTRGSDTEAF
TRBJ2-7	TRBV25-1	once	ASTPKIGYEQY
TRBJ2-7	TRBV11-2	.	ASSLGGAGPYEQY
TRBJ2-5	TRBV3-1/TRBV3-2	.	ASSQDRLAGDQETQY
TRBJ1-3	TRBV9	.	ASSDTGTRTGNTIY
TRBJ1-2	TRBV4-1	.	ASSQDQAIYGYT
TRBJ2-2	TRBV10-1	.	ASSESWGDTGELF
TRBJ1-5	TRBV21-1	.	ASSKSPQGKDKDSNQPQH
TRBJ1-1	TRBV6-6	.	ASSGWGVRGEAF
TRBJ2-1	TRBV6-1	.	ASSEERGGYNEQF
TRBJ1-6	TRBV30	.	AWGRGGYNSPLH
TRBJ2-3	TRBV9	few	ASSASFGISTDTQY
TRBJ1-2	TRBV6-5	.	ASSPNYYYGYT
TRBJ1-1	TRBV29-1	.	SVDSGESNTEAF
TRBJ2-7	TRBV5-6	.	ASSLGTDEQY
TRBJ2-2	TRBV28	.	AGRDRRNGELF
TRBJ2-7	TRBV12-5	.	ASGLGLAGYYEQY
TRBJ1-5	TRBV10-2	few	ASSESTYRVPNQPQH
TRBJ2-7	TRBV24-1	.	ATSEGQGPSSEQY
TRBJ1-2	TRBV6-5	.	ASILGQGIPSGYT
TRBJ1-1	TRBV28	.	ASSSAGTGEVVAF
TRBJ2-5	TRBV19	.	ASSDPRGSQETQY
TRBJ2-1	TRBV27	.	ASRGTGENNEQF
TRBJ2-7	TRBV6-4	once	ARGFDALLSHLYEQY
TRBJ1-2	TRBV29-1	.	SVEWLYGYT
TRBJ1-3	TRBV24-1	.	ATSDSAASSGNTIY
TRBJ2-7	TRBV6-5	many	ASSRHGVYEQY
TRBJ2-7	TRBV14	.	ASSPGQGSYEQY
TRBJ1-4	TRBV28	.	ASRGTGEGTNEKLF
TRBJ2-2	TRBV5-6	.	ASSLWRGNTGELF
TRBJ2-5	TRBV3-1/TRBV3-2	.	ASSETQETQY
TRBJ1-4	TRBV6-5	.	ASSTGRYEKLF
TRBJ1-6	TRBV2	.	ASSEGTPPYSPLH
TRBJ1-3	TRBV5-6	.	ASSLVNSGNTIY
TRBJ1-2	TRBV2	.	ASSDTGGNGYT
TRBJ1-1	TRBV4-2	.	ASREGFEAF
TRBJ1-2	TRBV2	.	ASSPPDRELPGYT
TRBJ2-1	TRBV5-1	.	ASSLGGTSGNEEQF
TRBJ1-1	TRBV10-1	.	ASSEGGDTEAF